Sequencing of this T cell receptor beta chain was carried out in a study of early T cells in non-severe SARS-CoV-2 infection. TCRdb itself ran the 5' RACE reads through MiXCR, one entry per CDR3 protein. The sample consists of 70,000 to 85,000 distinct CDR3 sequences, 9% to 15% of them appearing once. The V end lost 2 bases, the J end lost 6 bases, and 7 bases lay between the germline ends. Germline loops: CDR1 MNHEY, CDR2 SVGEGT. The CDR3 covers 13 residues. This clonotype showed up just a few times. The clonotype comes from an adult who was a healthcare worker with PCR-confirmed SARS-CoV-2 infection or an uninfected control (not recorded which). V usage is TRBV6-2 or TRBV6-3 and J usage is TRBJ2-2; D is unresolved. The sample consisted of whole blood. The CDR3 DNA sequence: TGTGCCAGCAGTTACATAGGTCCCGGGGAGCTGTTTTTT. Residues: CASSYIGPGELFF.